Reported below is one T cell receptor (beta chain). This entry belongs to a study of blood T cell repertoires in COVID-19. The wider study: The United States, Italy and Spain provided the acute and convalescent COVID-19 samples. Nucleic acid was either cDNA or gDNA, and it came from T cells, B-cell-depleted T cells, or PBMCs.

The trim removed 10 bases at V and 3 bases at J, leaving 18 bases unmatched. CDR3 length: 17 amino acids. Germline V CDR1 and CDR2: KGHDR, SFDVKD. Seattle enrolled patients during active infection and tracked them longitudinally. Assay: immunoSEQ multiplex PCR; the TCRdb copy retains only in-frame clones and omits some. The table includes fewer than 400,000 clones, about nine tenths detected once. This chain uses TRBV24-1 with TRBJ2-3, with 7 bases that match TRBD1. The source material was peripheral blood. This receptor was obtained from a woman aged 30 to 39 with COVID-19, enrolled during active disease. The CDR3 loop reads CATGLRDSRYRTDTQYF. DNA of the CDR3: TGTGCCACGGGTTTACGGGACAGTCGATATCGGACAGATACGCAGTATTTT.